This entry describes one T cell receptor (beta chain). Assay: immunoSEQ multiplex PCR; the TCRdb copy retains only in-frame clones and omits some. Here the sample spans a few hundred thousand clones, under 90% being singletons. This record belongs to a study of blood T cell repertoires in COVID-19. Per the germline V gene, CDR1 is LGHNT and CDR2 is FRNRAP. This CDR3 comprises 16 residues. V was shortened by 3 bases and J by 3 bases, with 17 bases between the two germline ends. The sequence was collected from a woman aged 18-29 years with acute or convalescent COVID-19. Input material: peripheral blood. This chain joins TRBV12-5 and TRBJ1-1; no firm D call. The CDR3 loop is CASGFLLEAADTEAFF. The CDR3 DNA sequence: TGTGCTAGTGGTTTCCTACTCGAGGCAGCGGACACTGAAGCTTTCTTT.